A selection of T cell receptor beta chains follows, all from one sample in a study of graft-versus-host responses after intestinal transplantation. The method was immunoSEQ multiplex PCR; TCRdb's version includes in-frame clones alone and lacks a portion of them. The top ten hold roughly 0.31% of the sample, which has tens of thousands of clones, around 90% seen once. The antigens of these receptors remain unknown. The sequenced sample was unstimulated CD4+ T cells sorted from spleen or lymph node cells, obtained before intestinal transplant. The receptor source for this set is a human donor who received an intestinal transplant. The CDR3 runs from the conserved cysteine through the conserved F or W. The order of the fields is D gene, J gene, clone size, V gene, CDR3 DNA, CDR3 protein. D genes are given only for firm matches. Size values are once, few and many counts, or a class for expanded clones, and some rows have none.

>TRBD2|TRBJ2-5|once|TRBV6-4
TGTGCCAGCAGTGACTCGAATTGGTATAGCGGGAGAAAAGAGACCCAGTACTTC
CASSDSNWYSGRKETQYF
>TRBD1|TRBJ2-7|-|TRBV27
TGTGCCAGCAGTCCGACAGGGATACGCTACGAGCAGTACTTC
CASSPTGIRYEQYF
>TRBD1|TRBJ2-7|-|TRBV18
TGTGCCAGCTCAACCCTCGACAGGGCCCTCGGGGAGCAGTACTTC
CASSTLDRALGEQYF
>-|TRBJ2-3|-|TRBV29-1
TGCAGCGTTGGTGCGTTCACAGATACGCAGTATTTT
CSVGAFTDTQYF
>TRBD1|TRBJ2-4|-|TRBV4-1
TGCGCCTCCTCCCCACAGGGGGCGGACATTCAGTACTTC
CASSPQGADIQYF
>TRBD1|TRBJ2-7|-|TRBV19
TGTGCCAGTAGTATAGATGGGGGACAGAGCACCTACGAGCAGTACTTC
CASSIDGGQSTYEQYF
>-|TRBJ2-2|-|TRBV6-5
TGTGCCAGCAGTATTGACAAGGGTAGCACCGGGGAGCTGTTTTTT
CASSIDKGSTGELFF
>-|TRBJ2-7|-|TRBV5-1
TGCGCCAGCAGCTTGTGGGGGGACCCTCCCTACGAGCAGTACTTC
CASSLWGDPPYEQYF
>-|TRBJ2-1|-|TRBV9
TGTGCCAGCAGCGTAGTGGAGGGGGCCGGGAATGAGCAGTTCTTC
CASSVVEGAGNEQFF
>TRBD1|TRBJ2-1|-|TRBV5-6
TGTGCCAGCAGCTTGTTACAGGGGATCACCTACAATGAGCAGTTCTTC
CASSLLQGITYNEQFF
>-|TRBJ2-5|-|TRBV7-6
TGTGCCAGCAGCTCGTTAGTATGGGAGACCCAGTACTTC
CASSSLVWETQYF
>-|TRBJ2-3|-|TRBV7-9
TGTGCCGCGAGGAGGACAGATACGCAGTATTTT
CAARRTDTQYF
>TRBD1|TRBJ2-7|-|TRBV10-2
TGCGCCAGTAGGACAGGGGGCGCGATATCCTACGAGCAGTACTTC
CASRTGGAISYEQYF
>TRBD2|TRBJ2-1|once|TRBV2
TGTGCCAGCAGTGGCCTAGCGGGAGTCAATGAGCAGTTCTTC
CASSGLAGVNEQFF
>TRBD2|TRBJ2-3|-|TRBV18
TGTGCCAGCTCACGAGGGACTAGCGGGAGCGATACGCAGTATTTT
CASSRGTSGSDTQYF
>TRBD1|TRBJ1-2|-|TRBV6-1
TGTGCCAGCACAGGGGGGTATGGCTACACCTTC
CASTGGYGYTF
>TRBD1|TRBJ2-7|-|TRBV5-1
TGCGCCAGCAGCTGGGACAGTTCCTCCTACGAGCAGTACTTC
CASSWDSSSYEQYF
>TRBD2|TRBJ2-7|once|TRBV27
TGTGCCAGCAGAGGGAATGAAGGACTAGCGGACTACGAGCAGTACTTC
CASRGNEGLADYEQYF